The present T cell receptor (beta chain) was sequenced within a study of identical twins. The CDR3 length is 15 residues. Per germline, CDR1 MNHEY and CDR2 SVGAGI. V was trimmed by 4 bases and J by 0 bases, leaving 11 bases between them. Note on this clonotype: Its antigen is as yet unknown.

Study observations and caveats: The study drew conclusions from cross-sectional statistical analysis, not from following the same donors.

TCRdb reanalysed the 5' RACE reads using MiXCR and keeps one entry per CDR3 protein. The repertoire has approximately 620,000 distinct CDR3 sequences, around 8.6% of them found once; the top ten carry roughly 0.9%. The data also belong to a second study, concerning yellow fever vaccine responses in identical twins.

This receptor was taken from a woman between 18 and 29 years old in good health. Sequenced sample: PBMCs. J is TRBJ2-3 and V is TRBV6-5; D possibly uses TRBD1 or TRBD2 (6 bases each). DNA of the CDR3: TGTGCCAGCAGTTTTCTAGGGGGGAGCACAGATACGCAGTATTTT. Translated, it gives CASSFLGGSTDTQYF.